The next 21 T cell receptor beta chains were all read from a single sample in a study of liver allograft versus peripheral blood T cells. Background on the study: A comparison was made between T cell receptor repertoires in transplanted livers and those in recipients' peripheral blood.

Using its own MiXCR run on the reads, TCRdb lists one record per CDR3 protein. Here the sample spans roughly 7,000 distinct CDR3 sequences, roughly 18% being singletons. The receptors come from a human patient who had a liver transplant. Some of the T cells might come from the graft donor.

Sample share makes this clonotype medium-sized (0.01 to 0.1%). The chain joins TRBV12-3 or TRBV12-4 to TRBJ1-2; TRBD1 is a possible D gene (5 bases). The CDR3 runs 14 residues. Trimming took 4 bases from V and 4 from J, leaving 13 bases between them. This CDR3 reads CASSWSGPSYGYTF. The CDR3 DNA is TGTGCCAGCAGTTGGTCGGGACCGAGCTATGGCTACACCTTC.

In this sample, this clonotype is medium-sized (0.01 to 0.1%). The CDR3 sequence is CATRGDPDGSPLHF. The CDR3 nucleotides read TGTGCCACCAGGGGGGACCCAGACGGTTCACCCCTCCACTTT. The V call is TRBV15, the J call TRBJ1-6; tentative D call: TRBD1 (5 bases). In germline, CDR1 is LNHNV, CDR2 YYDKDF (reference sequence). The V end lost 6 bases, the J end lost 9 bases, and 15 bases lay between the germline ends. This CDR3 contains 14 residues.

A word on this clonotype: A single base separates this from a much larger clone, so it may be a read error. The chain combines TRBV6-5 with TRBJ1-1; D is unclear. Germline CDR1 and CDR2: MNHEY and SVGAGI. V was clipped by 10 bases and J by 0 bases, with 21 bases between them. The CDR3 has 16 amino acids. CDR3 DNA: TGTGCCAACAGCCCCCTCCCCTGGCCCATGAACACTGAAGCTTTCTTT. Protein sequence: CANSPLPWPMNTEAFF.

This clonotype was recorded only once. This rearrangement joins TRBV20-1 to TRBJ1-2; D possibly corresponds to TRBD1 (5 bases). Looked up from germline, CDR1 is DFQATT and CDR2 is SNEGSKA (reference sequence). This CDR3 contains 14 residues. Trimming left V 5 bases short and J 4 bases short, with 17 bases between. The CDR3 nucleotides read TGCAGTGCTCCCTTTGGGGGGAGGGGCTATGGCTACACCTTC. It codes for CSAPFGGRGYGYTF.

The chain uses TRBV5-6 and TRBJ2-7; possibly TRBD1 for D (5 bases). Germline values: CDR1 SGHDT, CDR2 YYEEEE. This CDR3 has 14 residues. The ends were cut back, 1 base at V and 3 bases at J, with 11 bases in the middle. As DNA, the CDR3 is TGTGCCAGCAGCTTGAGGTCAGGGATCTACGAGCAGTACTTC. Amino acid sequence: CASSLRSGIYEQYF.

There are a few counts of this clonotype. The chain joins TRBV19 to TRBJ1-5; no firm D call. V dropped 2 bases and J dropped 3 bases, with 8 bases sitting between them. Germline V gene data show CDR1 as LNHDA and CDR2 as SQIVND (reference sequence). This CDR3 has 14 amino acids. CDR3 amino acids: CASSIRGFNQPQHF. The CDR3 nucleotides are TGTGCCAGTAGTATACGGGGTTTCAATCAGCCCCAGCATTTT.

This clonotype appeared a few times. V and J are TRBV7-9 and TRBJ2-7; TRBD1 matches 8 bases. The germline V gene has CDR1 SEHNR and CDR2 FQNEAQ (reference sequence). Unmatched junction bases numbered 6, after V lost 1 base and J lost 1 base. The CDR3 extends over 16 amino acids. The CDR3 DNA is TGTGCCAGCAGCTTAGAAGCAGGGGGCCGATCCTACGAGCAGTACTTC. Translating gives CASSLEAGGRSYEQYF.

This chain links TRBV12-3 or TRBV12-4 with TRBJ1-1, with D unclear. The CDR3 is made up of 11 amino acids. Between the trimmed V and J ends, which lost 0 bases and 8 bases, there was a span of 4 bases. The chain's CDR3 is CASSLAREAFF. The CDR3 bases are TGTGCCAGCAGTTTAGCGCGGGAAGCTTTCTTT.

The V gene is TRBV13, the J gene TRBJ1-1; no clear D gene. The germline CDR1 and CDR2 sequences are PRHDT and FYEKMQ (reference sequence). V shed 5 bases and J shed 1 base, with 14 bases lying between them. CDR3 length: 15 residues. The CDR3 loop reads CASSGGPGRNTEAFF. CDR3 DNA: TGTGCCAGCAGCGGAGGACCCGGACGGAACACTGAAGCTTTCTTT.

Concerning this clonotype itself: Just one base apart from a much larger clone, this may be a read error. V and J are TRBV6-5 and TRBJ1-2; 10 bases align to TRBD1. After removal of 6 bases from V and 6 bases from J, the junction contained 7 bases not matched to a gene. This CDR3 spans 14 amino acids. In germline, CDR1 is MNHEY, CDR2 SVGAGI. CDR3 DNA: TGTGCCAGCAGATACAAAGGGACAGGGGATGGCTACACCTTC. Translating it yields CASRYKGTGDGYTF.

The chain couples TRBV5-4 to TRBJ1-1; possible D gene TRBD1, 5 bases. V lost 0 bases, J lost 11 bases, and 14 bases lay in between. Germline CDR1 is SGHNT and CDR2 is YYREEE (reference sequence). This CDR3 region has 13 residues. This CDR3 is CASSLGGGIRAFF. The CDR3 region has the DNA TGTGCCAGCAGCTTGGGTGGGGGTATTAGGGCTTTCTTT.

The table lists this clonotype with many counts. V usage is TRBV9 and J usage is TRBJ2-7; D is undetermined. The CDR3 is made up of 12 amino acids. Per the germline V gene, CDR1 is SGDLS and CDR2 is YYNGEE. The V end was cut by 0 bases, the J end by 6 bases, with 7 bases between. Here the CDR3 DNA reads TGTGCCAGCAGCGTAGATAGTGTCGAGCAGTACTTC. It codes for CASSVDSVEQYF.

The sample holds a few counts of this clonotype. V and J are TRBV27 and TRBJ1-5; no definite D call. This CDR3 contains 13 residues. CDR1 and CDR2 (germline): MNHEY, SMNVEV (reference sequence). V was trimmed by 5 bases and J by 2 bases, leaving 7 bases between them. DNA for the CDR3: TGTGCCAGCAGTCCTAGGGGCAATCAGCCCCAGCATTTT. Translating it yields CASSPRGNQPQHF.

This clonotype has ten or more counts. The chain carries TRBV6-2 or TRBV6-3 and TRBJ1-1; D unresolved. Looked up from germline, CDR1 is MNHEY and CDR2 is SVGEGT. CDR3 length: 14 residues. V lost 0 bases to trimming and J lost 4 bases, with 9 bases between them. The DNA for the CDR3 is TGTGCCAGCAGTTACTCGCAGGAACTCACTGAAGCTTTCTTT. Its translation: CASSYSQELTEAFF.

This chain joins TRBV12-3 or TRBV12-4 and TRBJ1-5; D unresolved. V shed 0 bases and J shed 9 bases, with 9 bases lying between them. This CDR3 spans 13 amino acids. CDR3 amino acids: CASSLARGGPQHF. CDR3 nucleotides: TGTGCCAGCAGTTTAGCCCGAGGTGGGCCCCAGCATTTT.

A remark on this clonotype: A read error may explain this, as a much larger clone is one base away. Here the CDR3 DNA reads TGTGCCAGCAGTAACACAATCTATGGCTACACCTTC. Translation: CASSNTIYGYTF. The chain carries TRBV6-1 and TRBJ1-2; D is unresolved. CDR3 length: 12 amino acids. CDR1 is MNHNS and CDR2 is SASEGT in the germline V gene. V was shortened by 5 bases and J by 4 bases, with 8 bases between the two germline ends.

The chain uses TRBV12-3 or TRBV12-4 and TRBJ1-2; maybe TRBD1 (6 bases). This CDR3 has 14 amino acids. V dropped 7 bases and J dropped 2 bases, with 14 bases sitting between them. The CDR3 here is CASTQGTPNYGYTF. CDR3 bases: TGTGCCAGCACCCAAGGGACACCAAACTATGGCTACACCTTC.

This clonotype was counted only a few times. V is TRBV7-9 and J is TRBJ1-2; D remains unclear. The CDR3 length is 13 residues. Trimming removed 5 bases from V and 5 bases from J, with 12 bases in between. Germline V gene data show CDR1 as SEHNR and CDR2 as FQNEAQ (reference sequence). The CDR3 nucleotides are TGTGCCAGCAGCCGGACGGATTTGTATGGCTACACCTTC. The encoded protein is CASSRTDLYGYTF.

This rearrangement joins TRBV7-2 to TRBJ1-2; D may be TRBD1 (5 bases). Germline V CDR1 and CDR2: SGHTA, FQGNSA. V dropped 8 bases and J dropped 0 bases, with 16 bases sitting between them. The CDR3 consists of 15 residues. The CDR3 DNA follows: TGTGCCAGCGGGTCAGCAGGGTTAGCTAACTATGGCTACACCTTC. Translated: CASGSAGLANYGYTF.

This clonotype was detected many times. The V gene is TRBV19, the J gene TRBJ1-6; no clear D gene. V lost 6 bases and J 10 bases, leaving 13 bases between the germline ends. Germline CDR1 LNHDA, CDR2 SQIVND (reference sequence). The CDR3 extends over 13 amino acids. CDR3 bases: TGTGCCAGTAGACCGGGCTTGGGATCACCCCTCCACTTT. It encodes CASRPGLGSPLHF.

This clonotype is termed medium-sized. V usage is TRBV29-1 and J usage is TRBJ1-1; 7 bases are a match to TRBD1. The germline V gene encodes CDR1 SQVTM and CDR2 ANQGSEA. The trim removed 4 bases at V and 7 bases at J, leaving 9 bases unmatched. This CDR3 region has 13 residues. CDR3: CSVGTGVWGEAFF. Written as DNA, the CDR3 is TGCAGCGTTGGGACAGGCGTTTGGGGTGAAGCTTTCTTT. Full variable domain (missing parts from reference TRBV29-1 and TRBJ1-1): SAVISQKPSRDICQRGTSLTIQCQVDSQVTMMFWYRQQPGQSLTLIATANQGSEATYESGFVIDKFPISRPNLTFSTLTVSNMSPEDSSIYLCSVGTGVWGEAFFGQGTRLTVV.